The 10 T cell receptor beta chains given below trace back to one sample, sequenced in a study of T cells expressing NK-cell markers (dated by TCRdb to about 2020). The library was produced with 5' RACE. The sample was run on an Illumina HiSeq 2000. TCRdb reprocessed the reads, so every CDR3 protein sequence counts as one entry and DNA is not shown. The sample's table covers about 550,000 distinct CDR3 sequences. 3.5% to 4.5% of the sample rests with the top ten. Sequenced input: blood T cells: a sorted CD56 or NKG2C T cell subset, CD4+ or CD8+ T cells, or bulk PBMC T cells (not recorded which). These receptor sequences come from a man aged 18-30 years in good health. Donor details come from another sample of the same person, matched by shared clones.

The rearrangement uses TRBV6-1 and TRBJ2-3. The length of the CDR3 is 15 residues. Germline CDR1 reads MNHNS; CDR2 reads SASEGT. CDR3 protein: CASSIVAVNTDTQYF.

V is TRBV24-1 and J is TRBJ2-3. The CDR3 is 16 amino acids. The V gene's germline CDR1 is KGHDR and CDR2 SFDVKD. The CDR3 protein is CATSDRRLATTDTQYF.

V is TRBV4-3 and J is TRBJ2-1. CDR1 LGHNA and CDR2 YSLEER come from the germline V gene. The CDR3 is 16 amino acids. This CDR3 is CASSQDLLSSYNEQFF.

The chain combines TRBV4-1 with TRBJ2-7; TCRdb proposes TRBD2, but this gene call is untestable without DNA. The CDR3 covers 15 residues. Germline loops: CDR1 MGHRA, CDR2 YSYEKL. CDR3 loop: CASSQEAGRSREQYF.

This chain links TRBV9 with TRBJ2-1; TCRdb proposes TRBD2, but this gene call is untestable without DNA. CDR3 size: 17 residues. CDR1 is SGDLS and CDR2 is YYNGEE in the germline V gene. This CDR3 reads CASSSRLAGGPYNEQFF.

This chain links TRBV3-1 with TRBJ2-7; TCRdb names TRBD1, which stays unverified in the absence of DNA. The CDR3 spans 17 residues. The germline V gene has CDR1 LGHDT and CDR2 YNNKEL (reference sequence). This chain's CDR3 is CASSPGTGSFISYEQYF.

The CDR3 here is CASSTSDRSSTDTQYF. The rearrangement joins TRBV5-1 to TRBJ2-3. The CDR3 is made up of 16 amino acids. Germline loops: CDR1 SGHRS, CDR2 YFSETQ.

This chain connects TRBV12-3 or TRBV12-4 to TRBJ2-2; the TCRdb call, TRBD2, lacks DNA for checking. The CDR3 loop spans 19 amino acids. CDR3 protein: CASSHIITGTSRGRRELFF.

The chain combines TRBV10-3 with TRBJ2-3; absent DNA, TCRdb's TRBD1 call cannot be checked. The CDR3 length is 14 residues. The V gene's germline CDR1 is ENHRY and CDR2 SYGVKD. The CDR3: CAISVDSPSDTQYF.

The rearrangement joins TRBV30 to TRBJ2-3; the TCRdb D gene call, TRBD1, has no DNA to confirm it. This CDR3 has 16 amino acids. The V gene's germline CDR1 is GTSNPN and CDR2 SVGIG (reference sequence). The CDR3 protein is CAWGRPGFRLTDTQYF. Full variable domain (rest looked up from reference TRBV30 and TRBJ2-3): SQTIHQWPATLVQPVGSPLSLECTVEGTSNPNLYWYRQAAGRGLQLLFYSVGIGQISSEVPQNLSASRPQDRQFILSSKKLLLSDSGFYLCAWGRPGFRLTDTQYFGPGTRLTVL.